This TCR beta chain was sequenced for a study of blood T cell repertoires in COVID-19. Study in general: Donors in the United States, Italy and Spain gave samples during acute or convalescent COVID-19.

Libraries were prepared by immunoSEQ multiplex PCR; TCRdb keeps only in-frame clonotypes and omits some of them. The profile shows under 250,000 clones, roughly nine tenths of them singletons. Germline CDR1 is LNHNV and CDR2 is YYDKDF (reference sequence). V lost 3 bases and J 2 bases, leaving 14 bases between the germline ends. The CDR3 length is 15 residues. V gene TRBV15 combines with J gene TRBJ2-7; tentatively, D is TRBD1 (7 bases). The specimen sequenced was peripheral blood. The receptor was derived from a man between 60 and 75 years old with COVID-19, enrolled during active disease. CDR3 in amino acids: CATSSLTGRPYEQYF. The CDR3, as DNA: TGTGCCACCAGCAGTTTGACAGGGAGGCCCTACGAGCAGTACTTC.